The 19 T cell receptor beta chains given below trace back to one sample, sequenced in a study of response to subunit inactivated influenza vaccine. Each CDR3 protein gets one entry after TCRdb re-called the RT-PCR reads with MiXCR. The sample yields around 530,000 distinct CDR3 sequences, 12% seen once. The sample consisted of PBMCs from blood, taken on the day of vaccination. The receptors were gathered from a man in his fifties or sixties who received an inactivated influenza vaccine.

The chain employs TRBV28 and TRBJ2-1, with TRBD2 as a possible D gene (5 bases). Trimming cost V 2 bases and J 8 bases, with 22 bases left between them. This CDR3 has 17 amino acids. CDR1 MDHEN and CDR2 SYDVKM come from the germline V gene. The CDR3 nucleotides read TGTGCCAGCAGTTTAGGAAACTTGGTGCAGAGGGAATATGAGCAGTTCTTC. Amino acid sequence: CASSLGNLVQREYEQFF.

This clonotype was seen only a few times. J is TRBJ2-1 and V is TRBV7-2; no firm D call. The V and J ends lost 5 bases and 10 bases respectively, with 12 bases between them. The germline V gene encodes CDR1 SGHTA and CDR2 FQGNSA. The CDR3 runs 12 residues. CDR3 coding DNA: TGTGCCAGCAGCATCATACGACAAGAGCAGTTCTTC. Translated: CASSIIRQEQFF.

This clonotype was observed a handful of times. J is TRBJ2-7 and V is TRBV7-8; the match to TRBD2 covers 7 bases. After removal of 2 bases from V and 4 bases from J, the junction contained 8 bases not matched to a gene. The CDR3 is 15 residues long. CDR1 and CDR2 (germline): SGHVS, FQNEAQ. As DNA, the CDR3 is TGTGCCAGCAGCTTAACTTCCGGGACTAAATACGAGCAGTACTTC. Translating gives CASSLTSGTKYEQYF.

The chain links TRBV28 to TRBJ2-1; the D gene could be TRBD1 or TRBD2 (5 bases each). Germline CDR1 reads MDHEN; CDR2 reads SYDVKM. CDR3 size: 14 residues. Trimming left V 0 bases short and J 6 bases short, with 9 bases between. The CDR3 here is CASSLWGVGNEQFF. As DNA, the CDR3 is TGTGCCAGCAGTTTATGGGGGGTTGGCAATGAGCAGTTCTTC. Using reference TRBV28 and TRBJ2-1 for the parts outside the CDR3, the full variable domain is DVKVTQSSRYLVKRTGEKVFLECVQDMDHENMFWYRQDPGLGLRLIYFSYDVKMKEKGDIPEGYSVSREKKERFSLILESASTNQTSMYLCASSLWGVGNEQFFGPGTRLTVL.

V gene TRBV7-9 combines with J gene TRBJ2-7; 10 bases are shared with TRBD1. The CDR3 covers 13 residues. Losses at the gene ends were 8 bases for V and 6 bases for J; bases not matched to a gene: 7. Germline CDR1 reads SEHNR; CDR2 reads FQNEAQ (reference sequence). CDR3 sequence (DNA): TGTGCCAGCTATGGGGACAGGGGATCCGAGCAGTACTTC. Translation: CASYGDRGSEQYF.

This clonotype was observed a handful of times. The J gene is TRBJ1-4, the V gene TRBV5-1; D is unresolved. The CDR3 covers 15 residues. From germline, CDR1 is SGHRS and CDR2 YFSETQ. The V gene lost 4 bases and the J gene lost 0 bases, with 10 bases spanning the gap. CDR3 DNA sequence: TGCGCCAGCAGCGCGAACCCAACAACTAATGAAAAACTGTTTTTT. Translation: CASSANPTTNEKLFF.

This clonotype was detected a few times. The rearrangement uses TRBV4-3 and TRBJ2-1; possible D gene TRBD2, 5 bases. Trimming left V 0 bases short and J 3 bases short, with 21 bases between. The CDR3 consists of 19 residues. Germline V lookup: CDR1 LGHNA, CDR2 YSLEER. In DNA, the CDR3 is TGCGCCAGCAGCCAAGAATGGATCGCGATCGACTATTTCTACAATGAGCAGTTCTTC. Amino acids: CASSQEWIAIDYFYNEQFF.

This clonotype showed up just a few times. The chain carries TRBV6-2 or TRBV6-3 and TRBJ2-7; 12 bases fit TRBD2. The ends lost 5 bases at V and 6 bases at J; junction bases unmatched: 11. Germline assignment: CDR1 MNHEY and CDR2 SVGEGT. CDR3 size: 16 residues. CDR3 protein: CASSALTTSGGSEQYF. The CDR3 region has the DNA TGTGCCAGCAGTGCCCTGACGACTAGCGGGGGTTCCGAGCAGTACTTC.

The CDR3 region is CASSQGRGRHQNTEAFF. CDR3 bases: TGCGCCAGCAGCCAAGGCAGGGGCCGACACCAGAACACTGAAGCTTTCTTT. This chain connects TRBV4-1 to TRBJ1-1; TRBD1 is a possible D gene (6 bases). Germline V gives CDR1 MGHRA, CDR2 YSYEKL. V lost 1 base and J lost 1, with 16 bases in between. This CDR3 is built from 17 residues.

V is TRBV27 and J is TRBJ2-2; 9 bases fit TRBD1. The germline CDR1 and CDR2 sequences are MNHEY and SMNVEV (reference sequence). The trim removed 10 bases at V and 7 bases at J, leaving 13 bases unmatched. The CDR3 has 15 residues. The CDR3 nucleotides are TGTGCCACCTTGGGGACAGGGCATCTTTACGGGGAGCTGTTTTTT. Its protein product is CATLGTGHLYGELFF.

This chain connects TRBV27 to TRBJ1-1; D ambiguous. The CDR3 has 13 amino acids. The germline gives CDR1 MNHEY, CDR2 SMNVEV (reference sequence). Trimming stripped 0 bases from V and 10 bases from J, with 12 bases between. This chain's CDR3 is CASSLSPLGRAFF. For the CDR3, the DNA is TGTGCCAGCAGTTTATCCCCCCTTGGCAGAGCTTTCTTT.

This clonotype has a count of ten or more. The chain is built from TRBV5-1 and TRBJ2-3; 8 bases map to TRBD2. Trimming removed 4 bases from V and 6 bases from J; junction bases left unmatched: 13. CDR1 and CDR2 (germline): SGHRS, YFSETQ. This CDR3 contains 16 residues. CDR3 region: CASSPVAGGPLDTQYF. Here the CDR3 DNA reads TGCGCCAGCAGCCCTGTGGCGGGGGGCCCGTTGGATACGCAGTATTTT.

This clonotype was recorded a few times. V is TRBV18 and J is TRBJ2-7; D perhaps matches TRBD1 (5 bases). The CDR3 loop spans 13 amino acids. V was trimmed by 1 base and J by 2 bases, leaving 6 bases between them. The germline V gene encodes CDR1 KGHSH and CDR2 LQKENI. CDR3 DNA: TGTGCCAGCTCACCACTACAGGCCTACGAGCAGTACTTC. This sequence encodes CASSPLQAYEQYF.

The V gene is TRBV12-3 or TRBV12-4, the J gene TRBJ1-1; a possible D gene is TRBD1 (6 bases). Trimming removed 6 bases at V and 1 base at J, with 15 bases between. CDR3 length: 15 residues. The CDR3 DNA reads TGTGCCAGCAGACCCCTGCCGGGACAGAACACTGAAGCTTTCTTT. Translating it yields CASRPLPGQNTEAFF.

The rearrangement uses TRBV5-1 and TRBJ2-5; D is perhaps TRBD1 (6 bases). Germline CDR1 is SGHRS and CDR2 is YFSETQ. The CDR3 has 16 residues. The V gene lost 0 bases and the J gene lost 2 bases, with 14 bases spanning the gap. This CDR3 reads CASSLAVGTKQETQYF. As DNA, the CDR3 is TGCGCCAGCAGCTTGGCGGTCGGGACAAAACAAGAGACCCAGTACTTC. The full variable domain, in which reference TRBV5-1 and TRBJ2-5 provide the parts outside the CDR3, is KAGVTQTPRYLIKTRGQQVTLSCSPISGHRSVSWYQQTPGQGLQFLFEYFSETQRNKGNFPGRFSGRQFSNSRSEMNVSTLELGDSALYLCASSLAVGTKQETQYFGPGTRLLVL.

The sample holds many counts of this clonotype. V gene TRBV7-9 combines with J gene TRBJ1-2, with TRBD1 identical over 8 bases. The ends lost 5 bases at V and 2 bases at J; junction bases unmatched: 7. Per the germline V gene, CDR1 is SEHNR and CDR2 is FQNEAQ (reference sequence). The CDR3 loop spans 15 amino acids. The CDR3 nucleotides read TGTGCCAGCAGCCCAGGGGGCGCATTAAACTATGGCTACACCTTC. Its protein product is CASSPGGALNYGYTF.

The gene calls are TRBV7-2 and TRBJ1-3, with 7 bases lining up with TRBD1. The CDR3 has 16 residues. With V trimmed by 4 bases and J by 1 base, 7 bases remained unmatched. Germline V gene data show CDR1 as SGHTA and CDR2 as FQGNSA. The CDR3 is CASSSPYRGSGNTIYF. CDR3 sequence (DNA): TGTGCCAGCAGCTCCCCTTACAGGGGTTCTGGAAACACCATATATTTT.

This clonotype has a count of ten or more. The V and J genes are TRBV24-1 and TRBJ1-1; 12 bases line up with TRBD1. Per germline, CDR1 KGHDR and CDR2 SFDVKD. This CDR3 comprises 17 residues. The V segment lost 4 bases and the J segment 3 bases; nucleotides outside the gene matches: 8. CDR3 coding DNA: TGTGCCACCAGTGAGCCCGGGACAGGGGGCCTAGACACTGAAGCTTTCTTT. As protein: CATSEPGTGGLDTEAFF.

This clonotype has just a few counts. The chain is built from TRBV18 and TRBJ2-5, with TRBD2 as a possible D gene (6 bases). The CDR3 loop spans 15 amino acids. Germline V gene lookup returns CDR1 KGHSH and CDR2 LQKENI. Trimming removed 3 bases from V and 10 bases from J, with 21 bases in between. CDR3 protein: CASSPVPGLWADQYF. The CDR3 nucleotides are TGTGCCAGCTCACCGGTTCCGGGACTCTGGGCGGACCAGTACTTC.